These 14 T cell receptor beta chains came from one sample sequenced in a study of T cells in Graves' hyperthyroidism and ophthalmopathy. From RNA transcripts, TCR beta CDR3 regions were amplified. When the TCR CDR3 underwent first-round RT-PCR, the HTBI primer set was used. TCRdb reprocessed the multiplex PCR reads via MiXCR and lists one record per CDR3 protein. This table holds a few hundred thousand distinct CDR3 sequences, more than 15% found once. Sample: blood. These receptors were taken from a woman aged 40 to 50 with Graves' ophthalmopathy.

There are many counts of this clonotype. This sequence joins TRBV5-1 and TRBJ1-5; a possible D gene is TRBD1 (5 bases). The germline gives CDR1 SGHRS, CDR2 YFSETQ. There are 14 residues in the CDR3. V lost 2 bases, J lost 3 bases, and 9 bases lay in between. CDR3 amino acids: CASSFGTPNQPQHF. The CDR3 DNA reads as TGCGCCAGCAGCTTTGGGACGCCCAATCAGCCCCAGCATTTT.

This clonotype occurred a few times. The chain carries TRBV5-1 and TRBJ2-2; perhaps TRBD1 as D (5 bases). The length of the CDR3 is 15 residues. Looked up from germline, CDR1 is SGHRS and CDR2 is YFSETQ. The V gene lost 4 bases and the J gene lost 5 bases, with 15 bases spanning the gap. The CDR3 DNA reads as TGCGCCAGCAGCGGTCGGACAACCGATACCGGGGAGCTGTTTTTT. Protein: CASSGRTTDTGELFF. Full variable domain (missing parts from reference TRBV5-1 and TRBJ2-2): KAGVTQTPRYLIKTRGQQVTLSCSPISGHRSVSWYQQTPGQGLQFLFEYFSETQRNKGNFPGRFSGRQFSNSRSEMNVSTLELGDSALYLCASSGRTTDTGELFFGEGSRLTVL.

This clonotype came up a few times. This chain links TRBV2 with TRBJ2-7, with TRBD2 identical over 9 bases. Losses at the gene ends were 6 bases for V and 2 bases for J; bases not matched to a gene: 8. The CDR3 has 15 amino acids. Germline V gene sequence: CDR1 SNHLY, CDR2 FYNNEI. The CDR3 here is CASSKLAGDTYEQYF. The CDR3 DNA reads TGTGCCAGCAGCAAACTAGCGGGCGACACCTACGAGCAGTACTTC.

This clonotype was recorded a few times. This chain connects TRBV20-1 to TRBJ2-3; TRBD2 is a possible D gene (6 bases). Germline V gives CDR1 DFQATT, CDR2 SNEGSKA (reference sequence). CDR3 length equals 14 residues. The CDR3 protein is CSWRGEVGTDTQYF. CDR3 nucleotide sequence: TGCAGCTGGAGGGGAGAAGTGGGCACAGATACGCAGTATTTT.

As for this clonotype: Since the CDR3 does not end with the conserved phenylalanine or tryptophan, this likely comes from a read error. CDR3 bases: TGTGCCAGCAGCGAAGCCCGACAGTCCTCTGGGGCCAACGTCCTGACTCTC. It translates to CASSEARQSSGANVLTL. The gene calls are TRBV11-1 and TRBJ2-6, with TRBD1 as a possible D gene (5 bases). The CDR3 sequence is 17 residues long. Trimming removed 5 bases from V and 0 bases from J, with 14 bases in between. CDR1 SGHAT and CDR2 FQDESV come from the germline V gene (reference sequence).

This clonotype has more than one count but fewer than ten. This sequence joins TRBV12-3 or TRBV12-4 and TRBJ2-2; no clear D gene. Trimming shortened V by 7 bases and J by 2 bases, and 14 bases separated the two germline ends. This CDR3 is built from 15 residues. CDR3 sequence (DNA): TGTGCCAGCAACTCCCTTTGGGGAAACACCGGGGAGCTGTTTTTT. The encoded protein is CASNSLWGNTGELFF.

This clonotype has only a few counts. The chain employs TRBV14 and TRBJ1-1; the D is unclear. The germline V gene encodes CDR1 SGHDN and CDR2 FVKESK. This CDR3 contains 13 residues. Trimming pared 3 bases from V and 4 bases from J, leaving 9 bases between. The CDR3 region is CASSQREITEAFF. The CDR3 DNA sequence: TGTGCCAGCAGCCAGAGGGAGATCACTGAAGCTTTCTTT.

This clonotype was seen many times. This rearrangement joins TRBV6-1 to TRBJ1-4, with TRBD1 matching 9 bases. Trimming cost V 3 bases and J 8 bases; bases outside gene matches: 10. CDR1 MNHNS and CDR2 SASEGT come from the germline V gene. This CDR3 has 16 amino acids. CDR3 in DNA: TGTGCCAGCAGTGATCCCCGAGGGACAGGGAGGGAAAAACTGTTTTTT. Translation: CASSDPRGTGREKLFF.

The genes are TRBV28 and TRBJ2-7; 7 bases are a match to TRBD2. Germline assignment: CDR1 MDHEN and CDR2 SYDVKM. The CDR3 covers 14 residues. J was trimmed by 7 bases and V by 6 bases; bases with no gene match: 12. CDR3: CASSLPGGSREQYF. In DNA, the CDR3 is TGTGCCAGCAGCTTACCGGGGGGATCTCGGGAGCAGTACTTC.

The chain links TRBV24-1 to TRBJ2-3; D is unclear. Germline V gene data show CDR1 as KGHDR and CDR2 as SFDVKD. With 12 bases removed from V and 11 bases from J, the gap between germline ends came to 11 bases. The CDR3 loop spans 9 amino acids. The CDR3 DNA follows: TGTGCCCCCGGCTCCGGGCAGTATTTT. It codes for CAPGSGQYF.

V is TRBV7-8 and J is TRBJ1-5; 9 bases map to TRBD1. Unmatched junction bases numbered 9, after V lost 4 bases and J lost 5 bases. The CDR3 totals 16 residues. Germline CDR1 SGHVS, CDR2 FQNEAQ. CDR3 residues: CASSSRRDREYQPQHF. CDR3 in DNA: TGTGCCAGCAGCTCCCGCCGGGACAGGGAATATCAGCCCCAGCATTTT.

The chain carries TRBV7-2 and TRBJ2-7, with TRBD1 identical over 10 bases. This CDR3 region has 15 residues. Trimming took 4 bases from V and 6 from J; bases not matched to a gene: 9. Germline V gene data show CDR1 as SGHTA and CDR2 as FQGNSA. CDR3 DNA: TGTGCCAGCAGCTCAATCCGGGACAGGGGCTCCGAGCAGTACTTC. This codes for CASSSIRDRGSEQYF. Variable domain in full (rest from reference TRBV7-2 and TRBJ2-7): GAGVSQSPSNKVTEKGKDVELRCDPISGHTALYWYRQSLGQGLEFLIYFQGNSAPDKSGLPSDRFSAERTGGSVSTLTIQRTQQEDSAVYLCASSSIRDRGSEQYFGPGTRLTVT.

This clonotype was seen a handful of times. The V and J genes are TRBV20-1 and TRBJ2-1; D is possibly TRBD2 (6 bases). The germline V gene has CDR1 DFQATT and CDR2 SNEGSKA (reference sequence). Trimming shortened V by 4 bases and J by 4 bases, and 23 bases separated the two germline ends. The CDR3 covers 17 residues. CDR3 sequence: CSANPSEGGTYYNEQFF. The CDR3 DNA is TGCAGTGCTAACCCTTCTGAAGGCGGGACTTATTACAATGAGCAGTTCTTC.

This clonotype was counted many times. V gene TRBV18 combines with J gene TRBJ2-7, with 8 bases that match TRBD1. Per germline, CDR1 KGHSH and CDR2 LQKENI. This CDR3 contains 15 residues. The V and J ends lost 4 bases and 4 bases, in that order; junction bases with no gene match: 9. CDR3 in DNA: TGTGCCAGCTCACTAACTTACAGGGGGTTTTACGAGCAGTACTTC. Amino acid sequence: CASSLTYRGFYEQYF.